This T cell receptor beta chain was recorded in a study of blood T cell repertoires in COVID-19. Study background: Samples of COVID-19 (acute and convalescent) were obtained from the United States, Italy and Spain. The analysed material was cDNA or gDNA that came from T cells, B-cell-depleted T cells, or PBMCs.

This clone was seen once. Authors' data handling: Researchers report that nucleated cell counts were estimated from reference gene primer amplification. Here immunoSEQ multiplex PCR was the method, and the copy in TCRdb shows in-frame clones only, minus some. That table is the source of V, J and clone size, and D and trimming were worked out from the DNA. The data contain 35,000 to 45,000 clones, roughly 73% of them singletons. With 5 bases clipped from V and 0 bases from J, the junction kept 5 bases outside the gene matches. This CDR3 comprises 16 residues. The germline V gene encodes CDR1 WNHNN and CDR2 SYGVQD (reference sequence).

The chain recombines TRBV10-1 with TRBJ2-7; 12 bases are shared with TRBD2. This TCR came from a woman aged 70-85 years with acute or convalescent COVID-19. Specimen: peripheral blood. The DNA of the CDR3 is TGCGCCAGCAGTTCGACTAGCGGGAGCCCCTCCTACGAGCAGTACTTC. Amino acids: CASSSTSGSPSYEQYF.